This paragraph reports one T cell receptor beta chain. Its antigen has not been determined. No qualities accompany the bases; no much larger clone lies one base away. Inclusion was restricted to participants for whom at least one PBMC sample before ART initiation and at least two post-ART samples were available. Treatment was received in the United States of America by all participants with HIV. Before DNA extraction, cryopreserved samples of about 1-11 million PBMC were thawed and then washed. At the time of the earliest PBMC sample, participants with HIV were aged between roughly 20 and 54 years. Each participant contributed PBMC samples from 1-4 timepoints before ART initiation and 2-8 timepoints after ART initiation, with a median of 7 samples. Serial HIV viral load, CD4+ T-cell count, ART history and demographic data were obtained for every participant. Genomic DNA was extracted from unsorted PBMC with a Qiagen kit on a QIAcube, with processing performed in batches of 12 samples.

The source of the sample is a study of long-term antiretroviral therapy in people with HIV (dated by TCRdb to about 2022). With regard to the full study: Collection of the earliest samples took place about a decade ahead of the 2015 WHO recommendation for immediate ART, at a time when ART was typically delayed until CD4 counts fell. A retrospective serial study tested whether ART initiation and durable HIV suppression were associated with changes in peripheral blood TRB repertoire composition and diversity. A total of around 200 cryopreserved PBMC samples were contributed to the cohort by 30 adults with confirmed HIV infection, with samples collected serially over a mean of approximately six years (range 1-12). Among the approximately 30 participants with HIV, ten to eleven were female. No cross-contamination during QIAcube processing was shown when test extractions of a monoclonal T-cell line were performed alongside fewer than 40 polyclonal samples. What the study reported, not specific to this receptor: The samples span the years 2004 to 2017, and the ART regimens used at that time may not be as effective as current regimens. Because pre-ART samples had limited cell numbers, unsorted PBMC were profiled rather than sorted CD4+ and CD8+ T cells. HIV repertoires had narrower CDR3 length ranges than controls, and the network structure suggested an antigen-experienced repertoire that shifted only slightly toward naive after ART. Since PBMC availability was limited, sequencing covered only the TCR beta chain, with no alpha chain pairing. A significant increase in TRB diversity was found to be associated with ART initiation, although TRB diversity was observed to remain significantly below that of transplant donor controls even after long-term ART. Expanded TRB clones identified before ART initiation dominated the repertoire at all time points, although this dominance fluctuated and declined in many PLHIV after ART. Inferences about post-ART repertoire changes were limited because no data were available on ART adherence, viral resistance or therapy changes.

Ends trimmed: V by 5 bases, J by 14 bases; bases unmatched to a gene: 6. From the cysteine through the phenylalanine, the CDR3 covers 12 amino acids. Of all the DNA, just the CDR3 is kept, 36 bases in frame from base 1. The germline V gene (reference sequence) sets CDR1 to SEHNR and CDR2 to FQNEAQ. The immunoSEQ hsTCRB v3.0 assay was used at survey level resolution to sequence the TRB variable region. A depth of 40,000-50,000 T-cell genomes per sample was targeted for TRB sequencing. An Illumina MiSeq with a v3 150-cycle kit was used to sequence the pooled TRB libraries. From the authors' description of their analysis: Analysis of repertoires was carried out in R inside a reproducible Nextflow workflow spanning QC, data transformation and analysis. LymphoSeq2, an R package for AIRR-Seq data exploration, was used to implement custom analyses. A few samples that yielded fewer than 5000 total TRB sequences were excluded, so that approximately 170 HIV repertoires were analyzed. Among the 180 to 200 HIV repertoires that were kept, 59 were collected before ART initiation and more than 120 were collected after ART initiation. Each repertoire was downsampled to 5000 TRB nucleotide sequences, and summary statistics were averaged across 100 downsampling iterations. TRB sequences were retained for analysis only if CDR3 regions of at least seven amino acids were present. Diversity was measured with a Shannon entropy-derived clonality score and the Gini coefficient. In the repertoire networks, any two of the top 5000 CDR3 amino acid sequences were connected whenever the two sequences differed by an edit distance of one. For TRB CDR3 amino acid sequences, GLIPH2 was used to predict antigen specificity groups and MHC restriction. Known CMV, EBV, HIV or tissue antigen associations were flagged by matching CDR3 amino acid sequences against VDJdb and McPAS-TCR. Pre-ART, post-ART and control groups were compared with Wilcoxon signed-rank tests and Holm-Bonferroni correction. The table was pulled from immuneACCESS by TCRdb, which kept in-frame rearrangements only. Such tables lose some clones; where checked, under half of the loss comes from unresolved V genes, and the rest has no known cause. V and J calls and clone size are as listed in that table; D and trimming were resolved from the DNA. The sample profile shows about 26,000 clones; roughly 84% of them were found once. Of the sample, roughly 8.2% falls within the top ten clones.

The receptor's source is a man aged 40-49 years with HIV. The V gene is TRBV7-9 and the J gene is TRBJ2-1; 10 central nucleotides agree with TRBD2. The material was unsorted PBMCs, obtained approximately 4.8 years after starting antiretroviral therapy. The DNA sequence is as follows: TGTGCCAGCAGCCCAGGACTAGCGGACGAGTTCTTC. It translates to CASSPGLADEFF. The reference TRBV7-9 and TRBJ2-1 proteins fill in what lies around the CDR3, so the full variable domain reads DTGVSQNPRHKITKRGQNVTFRCDPISEHNRLYWYRQTLGQGPEFLTYFQNEAQLEKSRLLSDRFSAERPKGSFSTLEIQRTEQGDSAMYLCASSPGLADEFFGPGTRLTVL.